This note documents a single T cell receptor (beta chain) sequence. V gave up 5 bases and J gave up 2 bases, with 13 bases separating them. CDR1 is MNHEY and CDR2 is SMNVEV in the germline V gene (reference sequence). CDR3 size: 14 residues. This entry comes from a study of T-cell memory formation after mild COVID-19. Overall study: TCR clusters mostly belonged to single donors.

Each CDR3 protein gets one entry after TCRdb re-called the 5' RACE reads with MiXCR. The sample includes 110,000 or so distinct CDR3 sequences, 22% of them seen just once. Sequencing was performed on PBMCs or a T cell subset sorted from them (not recorded which). The J gene is TRBJ2-7, the V gene TRBV27; a weak D match, TRBD2 (6 bases). The receptor's source is a man between 18 and 29 years old who had mild COVID-19 (a few samples of this study predate the infection). Cell type and time point are not known. The CDR3 DNA sequence: TGTGCCAGCAGTCCCCGGGCGGGGACCTACGAGCAGTACGTC. This codes for CASSPRAGTYEQYV.